A single sample gave rise to the 4 T cell receptor beta chains below, sequenced in a study of T cells in Graves' hyperthyroidism and ophthalmopathy. The investigators amplified TCR beta CDR3 regions from RNA transcripts. The HTBI primer set drove a first-round RT-PCR of the TCR CDR3. TCRdb redid the calling of the multiplex PCR reads with MiXCR, one entry per CDR3 protein. The sample lists hundreds of thousands of distinct CDR3 sequences, 14% occurring once. The sample comprised blood. These receptors were taken from a woman in her late teens or twenties with Graves' hyperthyroidism.

This clonotype showed up many times. The genes are TRBV5-1 and TRBJ2-3; 8 bases agree with TRBD2. The CDR3 extends over 14 amino acids. The junction had 5 bases not matched to a gene; V was cut back by 6 bases and J by 2 bases. Germline CDR1 reads SGHRS; CDR2 reads YFSETQ. CDR3 protein: CASKSGGITDTQYF. The DNA for the CDR3 is TGCGCCAGCAAAAGCGGGGGTATCACAGATACGCAGTATTTT.

The V call is TRBV11-3, the J call TRBJ2-1; D is tentatively TRBD1 or TRBD2 (5 bases each). The ends were cut back, 0 bases at V and 6 bases at J, with 15 bases in the middle. Germline V gene sequence: CDR1 SGHNT, CDR2 YENEEA. This CDR3 contains 16 residues. The CDR3 nucleotides are TGTGCCAGCAGCTTAGATAATGGGGGAGTCTTCAATGAGCAGTTCTTC. Its protein is CASSLDNGGVFNEQFF.

The rearrangement joins TRBV6-1 to TRBJ2-6; 8 bases agree with TRBD1. The CDR3 is made up of 18 amino acids. Germline V gene data show CDR1 as MNHNS and CDR2 as SASEGT. With 5 bases clipped from V and 0 bases from J, the junction kept 9 bases outside the gene matches. This CDR3 reads CASSRGQAWASGANVLTF. The CDR3 bases are TGTGCCAGCAGTCGGGGACAGGCCTGGGCCTCTGGGGCCAACGTCCTGACTTTC.

The genes are TRBV6-1 and TRBJ2-6; 9 bases agree with TRBD1. V lost 6 bases and J lost 0; bases outside the gene matches: 9. CDR1 MNHNS and CDR2 SASEGT come from the germline V gene. This CDR3 region has 18 residues. The CDR3 spells CASSFTGGLDSGANVLTF. The CDR3, as DNA: TGTGCCAGCAGCTTTACAGGGGGCCTTGACTCTGGGGCCAACGTCCTGACTTTC.